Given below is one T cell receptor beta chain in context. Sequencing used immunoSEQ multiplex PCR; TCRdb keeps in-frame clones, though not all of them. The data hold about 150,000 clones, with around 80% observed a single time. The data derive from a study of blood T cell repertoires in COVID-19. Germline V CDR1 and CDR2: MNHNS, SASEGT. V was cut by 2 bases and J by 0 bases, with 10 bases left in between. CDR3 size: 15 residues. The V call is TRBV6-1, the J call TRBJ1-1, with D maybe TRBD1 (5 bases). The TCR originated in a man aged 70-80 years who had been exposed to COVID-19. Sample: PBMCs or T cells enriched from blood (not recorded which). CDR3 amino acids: CASSESSDMNTEAFF. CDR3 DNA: TGTGCCAGCAGTGAAAGTTCGGACATGAACACTGAAGCTTTCTTT.